The T cell receptor beta chain described here comes from a study of cytomegalovirus exposure and HLA in healthy donors. The CDR3 runs to 10 residues. Germline V gene data show CDR1 as SEHNR and CDR2 as FQNEAQ (reference sequence). Trimming shortened V by 7 bases and J by 9 bases, and 7 bases separated the two germline ends. Findings and limits, study-wide: Researchers catalogued 164 TCR beta chains as cytomegalovirus-associated.

Vbeta (60) and Jbeta (13) primers were used in the PCR. The method was immunoSEQ multiplex PCR; TCRdb's version includes in-frame clones alone and lacks a portion of them. The sample holds fewer than 60,000 clones, roughly 80% seen once. As concerns this clone: The antigen remains undetermined.

The rearrangement links TRBV7-9 to TRBJ1-5, with D hard to call. Sequenced input: PBMCs. The source is a woman aged 40 to 55 in good health and CMV-seropositive. The CDR3 here is CASNRGPQHF. As DNA, the CDR3 is TGTGCCAGCAACCGAGGGCCCCAGCATTTT.